Presented here are 6 T cell receptor beta chains from one specimen sequenced in a study of blood T cell repertoires in COVID-19. Clones were sequenced by immunoSEQ multiplex PCR, and TCRdb holds only the in-frame ones, with some missing. The sample lists about 310,000 clones, 80% to 90% occurring once. The sample consisted of peripheral blood. The receptor set was obtained from a man aged 50 to 60 with active or convalescent COVID-19.

The chain links TRBV30 to TRBJ1-1; 7 bases are a match to TRBD1. There are 13 residues in the CDR3. The V and J ends lost 8 bases and 1 base, in that order; junction bases with no gene match: 7. Germline V gene sequence: CDR1 GTSNPN, CDR2 SVGIG (reference sequence). The CDR3 coding sequence is TGTGCCGGGCGACAGGGACCGAACACTGAAGCTTTCTTT. Protein sequence: CAGRQGPNTEAFF.

The chain couples TRBV28 to TRBJ1-5, with D unclear. V lost 2 bases and J 6 bases, leaving 5 bases between the germline ends. This CDR3 spans 12 amino acids. The germline V gene has CDR1 MDHEN and CDR2 SYDVKM. CDR3 loop: CASSLLGQPQHF. CDR3 DNA sequence: TGTGCCAGCAGTTTACTCGGTCAGCCCCAGCATTTT.

The chain carries TRBV7-6 and TRBJ2-7, with a tentative D call TRBD1 (6 bases). Germline V gene data show CDR1 as SGHVS and CDR2 as FNYEAQ. The CDR3 has 12 residues. V dropped 5 bases and J dropped 5 bases, with 10 bases sitting between them. CDR3 sequence reads: CASSDNRDEQYF. In DNA, the CDR3 is TGTGCCAGCAGCGATAACAGGGACGAGCAGTACTTC.

The chain has TRBV6-2 or TRBV6-3 and TRBJ2-1, with 13 bases lining up with TRBD2. Germline trimming cut 6 bases from V and 9 bases from J; bases unmatched to any gene: 2. The length of the CDR3 is 13 residues. Per germline, CDR1 MNHEY and CDR2 SVGEGT. CDR3 region: CASSRLAGGEQFF. CDR3 coding DNA: TGTGCCAGCAGCAGACTAGCGGGGGGTGAGCAGTTCTTC.

The chain uses TRBV5-1 and TRBJ2-7; 8 bases align to TRBD1. Trimming cost V 2 bases and J 7 bases; bases outside gene matches: 11. The CDR3 length is 15 residues. Germline V gene sequence: CDR1 SGHRS, CDR2 YFSETQ. As DNA, the CDR3 is TGCGCCAGCAGCTTTACCGGGACAGGAGACGTGGAGCAGTACTTC. Translation gives CASSFTGTGDVEQYF. Combining the CDR3 with reference TRBV5-1 and TRBJ2-7 gives the whole variable domain KAGVTQTPRYLIKTRGQQVTLSCSPISGHRSVSWYQQTPGQGLQFLFEYFSETQRNKGNFPGRFSGRQFSNSRSEMNVSTLELGDSALYLCASSFTGTGDVEQYFGPGTRLTVT.

A single count supports this clone. The genes are TRBV5-1 and TRBJ1-4; 7 bases fit TRBD1. The trim removed 1 base at V and 4 bases at J, leaving 4 bases unmatched. The CDR3 contains 15 residues. Germline CDR1 and CDR2: SGHRS and YFSETQ. CDR3 loop: CASSLSGTVNEKLFF. Written as DNA, the CDR3 is TGCGCCAGCAGCTTGTCCGGGACAGTTAATGAAAAACTGTTTTTT.